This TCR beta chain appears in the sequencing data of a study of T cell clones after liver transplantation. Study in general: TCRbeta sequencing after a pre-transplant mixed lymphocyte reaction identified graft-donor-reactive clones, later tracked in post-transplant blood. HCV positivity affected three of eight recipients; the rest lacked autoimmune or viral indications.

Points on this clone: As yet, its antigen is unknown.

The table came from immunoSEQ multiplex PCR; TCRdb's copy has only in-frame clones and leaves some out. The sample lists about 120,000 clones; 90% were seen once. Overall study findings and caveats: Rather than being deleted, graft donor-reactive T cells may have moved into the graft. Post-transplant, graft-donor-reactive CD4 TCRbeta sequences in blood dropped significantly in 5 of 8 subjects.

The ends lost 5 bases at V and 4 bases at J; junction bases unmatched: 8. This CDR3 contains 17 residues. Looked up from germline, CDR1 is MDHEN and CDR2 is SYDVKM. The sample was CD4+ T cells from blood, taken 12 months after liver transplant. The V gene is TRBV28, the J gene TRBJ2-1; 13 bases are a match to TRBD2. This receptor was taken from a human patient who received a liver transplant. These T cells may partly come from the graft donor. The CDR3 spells CASSLPGLAGRYNEQFF. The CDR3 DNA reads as TGTGCCAGCAGTCTACCGGGACTAGCGGGAAGATACAATGAGCAGTTCTTC.